The entry that follows covers one TCR beta chain sequence. This specimen belongs to a study of blood T cell repertoires in COVID-19. Study as a whole: PBMCs, B-cell-depleted T cells, or T cells were the source of the cDNA or gDNA that made up the material.

V was clipped by 4 bases and J by 1 base, with 7 bases between them. From germline, CDR1 is WSHSY and CDR2 SAAADI. The CDR3 runs to 13 residues. Per the study methods: Amplifying reference gene primers gave estimates of nucleated cell counts. Sequencing was performed with immunoSEQ multiplex PCR; in TCRdb, only in-frame clones are kept and a portion is missing. V and J calls and clone size come straight from that table; D and trimming were deduced from the DNA. The sample records 150,000 or so clones, approximately 90% being singletons. The chain has TRBV10-2 and TRBJ1-2; D remains ambiguous. The sequenced sample consisted of peripheral blood. The sequence derives from a woman between 50 and 59 years old with acute or convalescent COVID-19. CDR3: CASSAGSNYGYTF. CDR3 bases: TGCGCCAGCAGTGCCGGGAGTAACTATGGCTACACCTTC.